The source of this T cell receptor beta chain is a study of blood T cell repertoires in COVID-19. Study background: PBMCs, B-cell-depleted T cells, or T cells were the source of the cDNA or gDNA that made up the material.

Assay used: immunoSEQ multiplex PCR; TCRdb lists only in-frame clones, some missing. The sample includes about 80,000 clones, around 88% seen only once; the top ten take nearly 5%. This clone has just a few counts. This CDR3 is 12 amino acids long. The V segment lost 3 bases and the J segment 9 bases; nucleotides outside the gene matches: 2. CDR1 is SGHRS, CDR2 YFSETQ, per germline. The chain has TRBV5-1 and TRBJ2-1, with 8 bases identical to TRBD2. The sequenced sample consisted of peripheral blood. The receptor was derived from a woman older than 75 with active or convalescent COVID-19. This CDR3 reads CASSWSGGEQFF. DNA for the CDR3: TGCGCCAGCAGCTGGAGCGGGGGTGAGCAGTTCTTC.